This T cell receptor delta chain was found in a study of Vδ1+ human thymocytes. Study outcomes and limitations: Thymic TRG and TRD repertoires appeared highly polyclonal.

RNA was extracted from the cells and then reverse transcribed. CDR3 amplicons came from multiplex PCR with pooled V-gene forward and constant-region reverse primers. TCRdb reanalysed the multiplex PCR reads with CATT. The sample lists 70,000 or so delta-chain clones, around 35% occurring once. This clone came up a few times. Its antigen remains unidentified. This CDR3 contains 17 residues. Looked up from germline, CDR1 is TSWWSYY and CDR2 is QGS. V gave up 1 base and J gave up 0 bases; unmatched junction bases: 8. The TCR originated in a boy younger than two who had congenital heart surgery. The rearrangement joins TRDV1 to TRDJ1, with 7 nucleotides matching TRDD3. Sequenced sample: Vdelta1+ gamma-delta thymocytes from the thymus. The sample's subset: FACS-sorted CD3+ TCRalphabeta- TCRVdelta1+ TCRVdelta2- thymocytes. CDR3 DNA: TGTGCTCTTGGGGAACGGGCCCCCTGGGGGTACACCGATAAACTCATCTTT. Amino acids: CALGERAPWGYTDKLIF.